The entry below describes one T cell receptor beta chain. Antigen specificity is unknown. The sample belongs to a study of CXCR3-negative and CXCR3-positive naive CD8 T cells. Study conclusions and caveats: For CXCR3-positive naive cells, TRB CDR3s were more hydrophobic than those of CXCR3-negative naive cells. For naive cells, CXCR3-negative and CXCR3-positive subsets had similar TRBV-TRBJ usage; for memory cells, usage differed.

TRB cDNA libraries were made by UMI-labeled 5' RACE. TCRdb processed the 5' RACE reads again and assigns one entry to each CDR3 protein, with no DNA. The sample data list 150,000 or so distinct CDR3 sequences. CDR1 is MNHEY and CDR2 is SMNVEV in the germline V gene (reference sequence). The CDR3 loop spans 13 amino acids. Cells classed as naive CD8+ T cells were CD45RO-CCR7+CD27+CD95-. The receptor's source is a human donor in good health. Some clones in this sample may be carry-over from other donors' samples. The sequenced material came from naive CXCR3+ CD8+ T cells from blood. Subset in this sample: CD45RO-CCR7+CD27+CD95- naive CD8+ T cells expressing CXCR3 (TNR3+). V is TRBV27 and J is TRBJ2-7. CDR3 loop: CASSLSHSYEQYF.